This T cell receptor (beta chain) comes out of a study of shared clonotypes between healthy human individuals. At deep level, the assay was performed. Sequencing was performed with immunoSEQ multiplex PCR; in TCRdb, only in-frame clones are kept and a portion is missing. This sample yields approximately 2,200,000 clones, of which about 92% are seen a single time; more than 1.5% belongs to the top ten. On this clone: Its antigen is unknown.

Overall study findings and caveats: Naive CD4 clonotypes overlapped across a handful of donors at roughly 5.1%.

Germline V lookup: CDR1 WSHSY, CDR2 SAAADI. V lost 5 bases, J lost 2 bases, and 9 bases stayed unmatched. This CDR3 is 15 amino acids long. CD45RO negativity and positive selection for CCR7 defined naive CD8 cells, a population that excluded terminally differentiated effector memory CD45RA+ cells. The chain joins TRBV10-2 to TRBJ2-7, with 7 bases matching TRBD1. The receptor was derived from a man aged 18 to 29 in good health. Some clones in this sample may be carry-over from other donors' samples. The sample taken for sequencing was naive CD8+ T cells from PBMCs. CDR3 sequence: CASSSPGTVAYEQYF. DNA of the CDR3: TGCGCCAGCAGTTCCCCGGGGACAGTTGCCTACGAGCAGTACTTC.